A selection of T cell receptor beta chains follows, all from one sample in a study of beta chain features in type 1 diabetes. TCRdb's table, derived via immunoSEQ multiplex PCR, lists solely in-frame clones and lacks some. The sample shows roughly 300,000 clones, 6.5% to 10% of them seen only once. Input material: central memory CD4+ T cells from blood. The receptors stem from a woman under 30 in good health. CDR3s include the opening cysteine and the closing phenylalanine or tryptophan. D genes are given only for firm matches. Size is stated for part of the rows, as once, few or many counts, or as a class when the clone is expanded.

cdr3_nt | cdr3_aa | clone_size | v_call | d_call | cdr3_length | j_call
TGTGCCAGCAGTTCCGCCGGGACTAGCGAAAACGAGCAGTACTTC | CASSSAGTSENEQYF | . | TRBV28 | TRBD2 | 15 | TRBJ2-7
TGCGCCAGCAGCTTTCAGGGACCGCAAGAGACCCAGTACTTC | CASSFQGPQETQYF | few | TRBV5-1 | . | 14 | TRBJ2-5
TGTGCCAGCAGCTTGTTGGGCTCTACCTCCTACGAGCAGTACTTC | CASSLLGSTSYEQYF | few | TRBV5-6 | . | 15 | TRBJ2-7
TGTGCCAGCAGCTCCGGGACTAGCGGGGGTACCGGGGAGCTGTTTTTT | CASSSGTSGGTGELFF | few | TRBV11-1 | TRBD2 | 16 | TRBJ2-2
TGCGCCAGCAGCCAAGGATTAAACAGTGGGTACGAGCAGTACTTC | CASSQGLNSGYEQYF | few | TRBV4-3 | . | 15 | TRBJ2-7
TGTGCCAGCAGTTCGAGACAGGGGACTAACTATGGCTACACCTTC | CASSSRQGTNYGYTF | many | TRBV27 | TRBD1 | 15 | TRBJ1-2
TGTGCCAGCAGCCAGTTGAAGGGAAGCGGGAGTATTGACAATGAGCAGTTCTTC | CASSQLKGSGSIDNEQFF | few | TRBV4-2 | TRBD2 | 18 | TRBJ2-1
TGTGCCAGCAGTTCCCTTTCGGGAAGCTCCTACGAGCAGTACTTC | CASSSLSGSSYEQYF | few | TRBV28 | . | 15 | TRBJ2-7
TGTGCCAGCGGCCCGGGACAGAACCCTGGAGAGACCCAGTACTTC | CASGPGQNPGETQYF | few | TRBV9 | TRBD1 | 15 | TRBJ2-5
TGTGCCAGCAGCCCAAACTACTTTGCTGGGGCCAACGTCCTGACTTTC | CASSPNYFAGANVLTF | few | TRBV7-2 | . | 16 | TRBJ2-6
TGTGCCAGCTCACTGGTTGACGGGGAGCTGTTTTTT | CASSLVDGELFF | many | TRBV18 | . | 12 | TRBJ2-2
TGCGCCAGCAGCCAAGCTAGCGGGGCGTACAATGAGCAGTTCTTC | CASSQASGAYNEQFF | . | TRBV4-1 | TRBD2 | 15 | TRBJ2-1
TGTGCGCAGCGGGAGCTTAACACCGGGGAGCTGTTTTTT | CAQRELNTGELFF | few | TRBV6-1 | TRBD2 | 13 | TRBJ2-2
TGTGCCAGCAGTGCCCACACTAGTATTTCCGGGGAGCTGTTTTTT | CASSAHTSISGELFF | many | TRBV2 | . | 15 | TRBJ2-2
TGTGCCAGCAGCTTAGGGGGACTAGCGGGAGTTGATGAGCAGTTCTTC | CASSLGGLAGVDEQFF | . | TRBV7-2 | TRBD2 | 16 | TRBJ2-1
TGTGCCAGCAGCCAAGGGGGATATAGCAATCAGCCCCAGCATTTT | CASSQGGYSNQPQHF | . | TRBV16 | . | 15 | TRBJ1-5
TGTGCCAGCAGCCAATGGGGGGGAGATACGCAGTATTTT | CASSQWGGDTQYF | . | TRBV14 | TRBD2 | 13 | TRBJ2-3
TGTGCCAGCAGCGTAACCCCTGGTGGAACCGGGGAGCTGTTTTTT | CASSVTPGGTGELFF | . | TRBV9 | . | 15 | TRBJ2-2
TGCGCCAGCAGCTTGGCTGGGAACACCGGGGAGCTGTTTTTT | CASSLAGNTGELFF | . | TRBV5-1 | . | 14 | TRBJ2-2
TGTGCCAGCAGTTTAGCGGGAGAGGGGGAAAACATTCAGTACTTC | CASSLAGEGENIQYF | many | TRBV28 | . | 15 | TRBJ2-4
TGCGCCAGCAGCCAAGTGGCTAGCGGGACTTCAAGCTCCTACAATGAGCAGTTCTTC | CASSQVASGTSSSYNEQFF | . | TRBV4-3 | TRBD2 | 19 | TRBJ2-1
TGTGCCAGCAGGAAAGGGACAGGGCCCTCTGGGGCCAACGTCCTGACTTTC | CASRKGTGPSGANVLTF | . | TRBV5-6 | TRBD1 | 17 | TRBJ2-6
TGTGCCAGCAGCTTAGGAGTCGGCACTGAAGCTTTCTTT | CASSLGVGTEAFF | few | TRBV7-3 | . | 13 | TRBJ1-1
TGCGCCAGCAGCATACAGGGGGCGACCGAACCTTTCTTT | CASSIQGATEPFF | few | TRBV10-2 | TRBD1 | 13 | TRBJ1-1
TGTGCCAGCAGCCGTATCCTGAACACTGAAGCTTTCTTT | CASSRILNTEAFF | many | TRBV14 | . | 13 | TRBJ1-1
TGCAGCGTTGGGGCGGGCTCGAGTCATGGCTACACCTTC | CSVGAGSSHGYTF | . | TRBV29-1 | . | 13 | TRBJ1-2
TGCAGCGTTGAAGATCCGACCACAGATACGCAGTATTTT | CSVEDPTTDTQYF | . | TRBV29-1 | . | 13 | TRBJ2-3
TGTGCCAGCAGCAAAGCGGGAGCCTCGGGGGAGACCCAGTACTTC | CASSKAGASGETQYF | . | TRBV2 | TRBD2 | 15 | TRBJ2-5
TGTGCCAGCATTTCCAGGCTGAATCAGCCCCAGCATTTT | CASISRLNQPQHF | many | TRBV28 | . | 13 | TRBJ1-5
TGTGCCAGCAGCCTTAAGCGGGTGAACACCGGGGAGCTGTTTTTT | CASSLKRVNTGELFF | few | TRBV7-8 | . | 15 | TRBJ2-2
TGTGCCAGTAGACTAGCGGGTACAGATACGCAGTATTTT | CASRLAGTDTQYF | few | TRBV27 | TRBD2 | 13 | TRBJ2-3
TGTGCCAGCAGTCCCCGGGCAGCAGCCAAAAACATTCAGTACTTC | CASSPRAAAKNIQYF | few | TRBV27 | . | 15 | TRBJ2-4
TGTGCCATCAGCGACGTTGAGCAAAGTTTCCAGTTCTTC | CAISDVEQSFQFF | . | TRBV10-3 | . | 13 | TRBJ2-1
TGTGCCAGCAGCTTGGATCAGGGGGTCAGTGGCTACACCTTC | CASSLDQGVSGYTF | few | TRBV5-4 | TRBD1 | 14 | TRBJ1-2
TGCGCCAGCAGCCAAGGACTAGCGGCCAACAATGAGCAGTTCTTC | CASSQGLAANNEQFF | . | TRBV4-3 | TRBD2 | 15 | TRBJ2-1
TGCAGCGTGAAACAGGGGACCCTTCGCGAGCAGTACTTC | CSVKQGTLREQYF | few | TRBV29-1 | TRBD1 | 13 | TRBJ2-7
TGTGCCAGCAGTTTACCCCAGGCCACAGATACGCAGTATTTT | CASSLPQATDTQYF | few | TRBV6-5 | . | 14 | TRBJ2-3
TGTGCCAGCAGCGAGGCGGGAGCCAGCACAGATACGCAGTATTTT | CASSEAGASTDTQYF | few | TRBV9 | TRBD2 | 15 | TRBJ2-3
TGTGCCAGCAGTGAAGCCGGTTTCTCTGAAGCTTTCTTT | CASSEAGFSEAFF | . | TRBV6-1 | . | 13 | TRBJ1-1
TGTGCCAGCAGCGACCGACAGGGATTTGGGGAGACCCAGTACTTC | CASSDRQGFGETQYF | many | TRBV9 | TRBD1 | 15 | TRBJ2-5
TGTGCCAGCTCACCGGCCCCCTCCTACGAGCAGTACTTC | CASSPAPSYEQYF | many | TRBV18 | . | 13 | TRBJ2-7
TGTGCCGGCGGAGCGGGAGACGTAGATACGCAGTATTTT | CAGGAGDVDTQYF | few | TRBV28 | TRBD2 | 13 | TRBJ2-3
TGTGCCAGCAGCCTAGGACAGGGACTTAATGAAAAACTGTTTTTT | CASSLGQGLNEKLFF | few | TRBV6-5 | TRBD1 | 15 | TRBJ1-4
TGTGCCAGCAGCTCTCCAGGGGGAACTGAAGCTTTCTTT | CASSSPGGTEAFF | few | TRBV7-8 | TRBD1 | 13 | TRBJ1-1
TGTGCCAGCAGCCCCGACAGAGATACGCAGTATTTT | CASSPDRDTQYF | many | TRBV7-3 | . | 12 | TRBJ2-3
TGTGCCAGCAGACTAGCGGGAGGCCACCAAGAGACCCAGTACTTC | CASRLAGGHQETQYF | many | TRBV25-1 | TRBD2 | 15 | TRBJ2-5
TGTGCCAGCAGCTTAGGGGTCCTACCTAACAATGAGCAGTTCTTC | CASSLGVLPNNEQFF | few | TRBV7-9 | . | 15 | TRBJ2-1
TGTGCCAGCAGTCTCGAGACAGGCGCCTACGAGCAGTACTTC | CASSLETGAYEQYF | few | TRBV6-5 | . | 14 | TRBJ2-7
TGCAGCGTAGGACAGGTGGGCTCCTACAATGAGCAGTTCTTC | CSVGQVGSYNEQFF | few | TRBV29-1 | TRBD1 | 14 | TRBJ2-1
TGTGCCAGCAGCGGCGGGACAACTCAAGAGACCCAGTACTTC | CASSGGTTQETQYF | . | TRBV5-6 | . | 14 | TRBJ2-5
TGTGCCAGCAGTGACACTGGGACAGGGGGGAACGAAAAACTGTTTTTT | CASSDTGTGGNEKLFF | many | TRBV6-1 | TRBD1 | 16 | TRBJ1-4
TGTGCCAGCAGCTTAGAGGGGACAGGTGAAGCTTTCTTT | CASSLEGTGEAFF | . | TRBV7-9 | TRBD1 | 13 | TRBJ1-1
TGTGCCAGCAGCTTAGTTGTAGATTACGAGCAGTACTTC | CASSLVVDYEQYF | few | TRBV11-2 | . | 13 | TRBJ2-7
TGCAGCCCATACGGGAGTTATGAGCAGTTCTTC | CSPYGSYEQFF | . | TRBV20-1 | . | 11 | TRBJ2-1
TGTGCCAGCTCACCACGGCCTCCCGAGCAGTACTTC | CASSPRPPEQYF | few | TRBV18 | . | 12 | TRBJ2-7
TGTGCCAGCAGCCAGGGACGAGGGCTGGACACCGGGGAGCTGTTTTTT | CASSQGRGLDTGELFF | few | TRBV5-5 | . | 16 | TRBJ2-2
TGTGCCAGCAGTGCTCCGGGAGTTAATGAGCAGTTCTTC | CASSAPGVNEQFF | many | TRBV2 | . | 13 | TRBJ2-1
TGCGCCAGCAGCCAAGCCCAGATCTACAGAGCCGGGGAGCTGTTTTTT | CASSQAQIYRAGELFF | . | TRBV4-1 | . | 16 | TRBJ2-2